This T cell receptor beta chain was recorded in a study of cytomegalovirus exposure and HLA in healthy donors. It was with 60 Vbeta and 13 Jbeta primers that the PCR ran. Some clones are missing from TCRdb's copy, which holds only in-frame ones; the method was immunoSEQ multiplex PCR. The sample consists of 150,000 to 200,000 clones, around 80% of them appearing once. The source of this sequence is a man aged 18 to 30 in good health and CMV-seropositive. Sequences were obtained from PBMCs.

For the CDR3, the DNA is TGCAGCGTCCGGCTTAGGGGATTTTCCTACAATGAGCAGTTCTTC. Protein sequence: CSVRLRGFSYNEQFF. This chain links TRBV29-1 with TRBJ2-1; tentative D call: TRBD1 (5 bases). V was shortened by 6 bases and J by 1 base, with 16 bases between the two germline ends. There are 15 residues in the CDR3. Looked up from germline, CDR1 is SQVTM and CDR2 is ANQGSEA.